The rows below give T cell receptor beta chains drawn from one sample of a study of pediatric ulcerative colitis. Assay used: immunoSEQ multiplex PCR; TCRdb lists only in-frame clones, some missing. The sample records 37,000 or so clones, approximately 82% being singletons. What was sequenced was blood. These receptor sequences come from a girl aged 5-17 years with moderate ulcerative colitis. Each CDR3 is given with its conserved first and last residue. The D gene is left open where the match is weak. Clone size is shown for a subset of rows, as once, few, many or a class of expanded clone.

D gene	V gene	CDR3 length	J gene	clone size	CDR3 DNA	CDR3 protein
-	TRBV7-2	15	TRBJ1-3	-	TGTGCCAGCAGCTTAGGGAACAGCGGACGAAACACCATATATTTT	CASSLGNSGRNTIYF
TRBD1	TRBV5-1	16	TRBJ1-6	-	TGCGCCAGCAGCTTGTCGACAGGGGGCTATAATTCACCCCTCCACTTT	CASSLSTGGYNSPLHF
TRBD1	TRBV27	12	TRBJ2-7	-	TGTGCCAGCAGGCAGGGGGCCAGCGAGCAGTACTTC	CASRQGASEQYF
-	TRBV7-9	12	TRBJ1-2	few	TGTGCCAGCAGCTTAGGGGCCTATGGCTACACCTTC	CASSLGAYGYTF
-	TRBV5-8	14	TRBJ1-2	few	TGTGCCAGCAGCTTGGACCAAAACTTTTTGAGGTACACCTTC	CASSLDQNFLRYTF
TRBD1	TRBV7-9	11	TRBJ1-5	-	TGTGCCGTAGGACAGGCTGGGCCCCAGCATTTT	CAVGQAGPQHF
TRBD2	TRBV6-4	15	TRBJ2-2	many	TGTGCCAGCAGTGACACTAGCGGGAGCACCGGGGAGCTGTTTTTT	CASSDTSGSTGELFF
TRBD2	TRBV7-7	15	TRBJ2-5	-	TGTGCTAGCAGCTTAGCGCGGGGGACCCAAGAGACCCAGTACTTC	CASSLARGTQETQYF
-	TRBV7-6	13	TRBJ1-2	few	TGTGCCAGCAGCTTAGAACAGAACTATGGCTACACCTTC	CASSLEQNYGYTF
-	TRBV5-1	14	TRBJ1-1	-	TGCGCCAGCAGCCTCAGATCGGGGGGAACTGAAGCTTTCTTT	CASSLRSGGTEAFF
-	TRBV25-1	13	TRBJ2-2	-	TGTGCCAGCAGTGAATCGGGGAACGGGGAGCTGTTTTTT	CASSESGNGELFF
-	TRBV7-2	14	TRBJ1-2	few	TGTGCCAGCAGTCAGACAGGTTTCAACTATGGCTACACCTTC	CASSQTGFNYGYTF
TRBD1	TRBV2	15	TRBJ2-1	-	TGTGCCAGCAGTGAAGGTGGGGGACAGATCAATGAGCAGTTCTTC	CASSEGGGQINEQFF
-	TRBV7-6	15	TRBJ1-4	once	TGTGCCAGCAGCCAGAGGACAACCAGGAATGAAAAACTGTTTTTT	CASSQRTTRNEKLFF
TRBD2	TRBV5-6	17	TRBJ2-2	-	TGTGCCAGCAGCTTGGTCAATAGCGGGGCGGGCACCGGGGAGCTGTTTTTT	CASSLVNSGAGTGELFF
-	TRBV18	14	TRBJ1-2	-	TGTGCCAGCTCACCAGACTATTTCCGGGAAGGCTACACCTTC	CASSPDYFREGYTF
-	TRBV18	15	TRBJ2-7	-	TGTGCCAGCTCACCACCGTTAGGGAGCGCCTACGAGCAGTACTTC	CASSPPLGSAYEQYF
TRBD2	TRBV28	17	TRBJ2-7	-	TGTGCCAGCAGTTTATTCTCGGTTGCAGCGGGAAAGAACGAGCAGTACTTC	CASSLFSVAAGKNEQYF
-	TRBV27	13	TRBJ1-1	-	TGTGCCAGCAGTTTAACAGCTAACACTGAAGCTTTCTTT	CASSLTANTEAFF
-	TRBV19	14	TRBJ1-4	-	TGTGCCAGCAGTATCACGTCGGCTAATGAAAAACTGTTTTTT	CASSITSANEKLFF
-	TRBV2	14	TRBJ1-2	-	TGTGCCAGCAGTGTGCAGGGCGCCAACTATGGCTACACCTTC	CASSVQGANYGYTF
-	TRBV4-1	15	TRBJ2-7	-	TGCGCCAGCAGCCAAGGATCCGGTTCCAGGTACGAGCAGTACTTC	CASSQGSGSRYEQYF
TRBD1	TRBV9	17	TRBJ1-3	once	TGTGCCAGCAGCGTCGCCGACAGGGCTGGAGGTGGAAACACCATATATTTT	CASSVADRAGGGNTIYF
-	TRBV27	13	TRBJ2-7	medium-sized	TGTGCCAGCAGTTTAAACGTGGCCTACGAGCAGTACTTC	CASSLNVAYEQYF
TRBD1	TRBV5-1	14	TRBJ2-4	-	TGCGCCAGCAGTCGTGACAGGGCCGAGAACATTCAGTACTTC	CASSRDRAENIQYF
TRBD1	TRBV7-2	17	TRBJ2-3	-	TGTGCCAGCAGCTTAGTATCCGGACAGGGTGATACAGATACGCAGTATTTT	CASSLVSGQGDTDTQYF
-	TRBV15	15	TRBJ1-1	-	TGTGCCACCAGCAGGGGGGAGGGGCGGGACACTGAAGCTTTCTTT	CATSRGEGRDTEAFF
-	TRBV12-5	15	TRBJ1-1	-	TGTGCTAGTGGTTTCCCTCCCCAGGGTTTAACTGAAGCTTTCTTT	CASGFPPQGLTEAFF
TRBD1	TRBV13	14	TRBJ2-7	-	TGTGCCAGCAGCGGCAGCACAGGGGAGTACGAGCAGTACTTC	CASSGSTGEYEQYF
TRBD2	TRBV7-9	15	TRBJ2-1	-	TGTGCCAGCAGCTTTAGCGGGATACTCGCAGTTGAGCAGTTCTTC	CASSFSGILAVEQFF
-	TRBV7-9	14	TRBJ1-2	few	TGTGCCAGCTCTGTGTCTTGGGAAAACTATGGCTACACCTTC	CASSVSWENYGYTF
TRBD1	TRBV19	14	TRBJ1-5	-	TGTGCCAGTAGTATCCCGGGACAGGGGCAGCCCCAGCATTTT	CASSIPGQGQPQHF
-	TRBV15	13	TRBJ2-7	once	TGTGCCACCAGCATTAGGGATCTCTACGAGCAGTACTTC	CATSIRDLYEQYF
-	TRBV2	14	TRBJ2-2	-	TGTGCCAGCAGTAGTTGGACGAACACCGGGGAGCTGTTTTTT	CASSSWTNTGELFF
-	TRBV29-1	13	TRBJ2-3	-	TGCAGCGTTCGCGGCAGGGGAAAAGATACGCAGTATTTT	CSVRGRGKDTQYF
-	TRBV19	13	TRBJ1-4	-	TGTGCCAGTAGTGTTCAGGGCCATGAAAAACTGTTTTTT	CASSVQGHEKLFF
-	TRBV7-9	11	TRBJ2-7	once	TGTGCCAGCAGCTTAGAACTAGCCCTGTACTTC	CASSLELALYF
-	TRBV14	13	TRBJ2-1	-	TGTGCCAGCAGCCAAGCGTTTTTTGATGAGCAGTTCTTC	CASSQAFFDEQFF
-	TRBV30	13	TRBJ2-7	-	TGTGCCTGGAGTGGGCAGGCCTCCTACGAGCAGTACTTC	CAWSGQASYEQYF
-	TRBV7-9	13	TRBJ2-4	-	TGTGCCAGCAGCTTGGGCCTGGGGGCAGTTCAGTACTTC	CASSLGLGAVQYF
-	TRBV2	14	TRBJ1-5	-	TGTGCCAGCAGAGGGGTCAGACGGGATCAGCCCCAGCATTTT	CASRGVRRDQPQHF
TRBD2	TRBV7-6	15	TRBJ2-1	-	TGTGCCAGCGGTACACTAGCGGGGGGGCCCAATGAGCAGTTCTTC	CASGTLAGGPNEQFF
TRBD1	TRBV6-5	14	TRBJ1-5	-	TGTGCCAGCAGTTGGGGACAGGACTTTGAACCCCAGCATTTT	CASSWGQDFEPQHF
TRBD1	TRBV7-8	13	TRBJ2-7	-	TGTGCCAGCAGCCTTACAGGGGACTACGAGCAGTACTTC	CASSLTGDYEQYF
TRBD1	TRBV7-9	17	TRBJ2-6	-	TGTGCCAGCAGCTCGCGTACAGGGGCCTCTGGGGCCAACGTCCTGACTTTC	CASSSRTGASGANVLTF
-	TRBV7-6	17	TRBJ2-3	few	TGTGCCAGCAGCTCACATGTTTGGCAGTCTAGCACAGATACGCAGTATTTT	CASSSHVWQSSTDTQYF
TRBD1	TRBV2	14	TRBJ2-5	-	TGTGCCAGCAGTGGGGACAGGGCTCAAGAGACCCAGTACTTC	CASSGDRAQETQYF
TRBD2	TRBV6-1	14	TRBJ2-7	-	TGTGCCAGCAGTAGTAGCGGGAGTACCTACGAGCAGTACTTC	CASSSSGSTYEQYF
-	TRBV7-2	14	TRBJ1-4	-	TGTGCCAGCAGCTTGGGCAGGACGCATGAAAAACTGTTTTTT	CASSLGRTHEKLFF
-	TRBV5-4	14	TRBJ2-3	-	TGTGCCAGCTCCCTTTTAGAGGGGACAGATACGCAGTATTTT	CASSLLEGTDTQYF
TRBD1	TRBV13	15	TRBJ1-6	few	TGTGCCAGCAGCTCTATGACAGGGGATAATTCACCCCTCCACTTT	CASSSMTGDNSPLHF
-	TRBV14	15	TRBJ1-1	-	TGTGCCAGCAGCCAAGACGGGACCAGAAGGACTGAAGCTTTCTTT	CASSQDGTRRTEAFF
-	TRBV15	12	TRBJ1-2	-	TGTGCCACCAGCCCTGCCCGCTATGGCTACACCTTC	CATSPARYGYTF
TRBD2	TRBV27	14	TRBJ2-1	-	TGTGCCAGCAGCCTTAGCGGGGGGCACAATGAGCAGTTCTTC	CASSLSGGHNEQFF
-	TRBV10-3	15	TRBJ2-1	-	TGTGCCATCAGTGAGTCGGTCAACATCTACAATGAGCAGTTCTTC	CAISESVNIYNEQFF
TRBD2	TRBV4-1	15	TRBJ2-7	-	TGCGCCAGCAGCCCGGGACTAGCATCCTCCTACGAGCAGTACTTC	CASSPGLASSYEQYF
-	TRBV6-1	13	TRBJ2-7	-	TGTGCCAGCGATGTTGGGGTACAGGGCGAGCAGTACTTC	CASDVGVQGEQYF
-	TRBV30	12	TRBJ2-7	-	TGTGCCTGGAGTGCCAGGGGCTACGAGCAGTACTTC	CAWSARGYEQYF